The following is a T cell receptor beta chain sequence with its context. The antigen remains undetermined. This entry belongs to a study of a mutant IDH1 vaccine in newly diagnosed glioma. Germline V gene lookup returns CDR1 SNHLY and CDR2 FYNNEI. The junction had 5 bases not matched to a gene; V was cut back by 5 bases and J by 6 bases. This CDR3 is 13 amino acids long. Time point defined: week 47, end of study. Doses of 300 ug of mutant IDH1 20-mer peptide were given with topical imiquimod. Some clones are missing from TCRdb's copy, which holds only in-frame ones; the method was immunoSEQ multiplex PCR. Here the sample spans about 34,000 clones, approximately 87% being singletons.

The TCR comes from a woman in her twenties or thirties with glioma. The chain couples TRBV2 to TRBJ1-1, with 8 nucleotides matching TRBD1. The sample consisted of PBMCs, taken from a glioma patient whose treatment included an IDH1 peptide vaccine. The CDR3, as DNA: TGTGCCAGCAGTCGACAGGGGTTGGCTGAAGCTTTCTTT. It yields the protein CASSRQGLAEAFF.